The rows below give T cell receptor beta chains drawn from one sample of a study of cytomegalovirus exposure and HLA in healthy donors. Produced via immunoSEQ multiplex PCR; TCRdb's table is partial and in-frame only. The sample shows some 170,000 clones, about two thirds of them seen only once. The sample comprised PBMCs. The origin of the receptors is a human donor in good health. The CDR3 runs from the conserved cysteine through the conserved F or W. A D gene is named only where the DNA matches it firmly. Size tells how often a clone was seen (once, few, many) or the class of an expanded clone, and some rows leave it out.

-	TRBV7-2	few	TRBJ1-1	TGTGCCAGCAGCTCACAGGGATGCGAAGCTTTCTTT	CASSSQGCEAFF
-	TRBV30	once	TRBJ1-1	TGTGCCTGGAGTTCCCGGGCTGAAGCTTTCTTT	CAWSSRAEAFF
TRBD1	TRBV29-1	-	TRBJ2-7	TGCAGCGTCCCCCCGGGACAGGGGTTCACCTACGAGCAGTACTTC	CSVPPGQGFTYEQYF
TRBD1	TRBV6-1	-	TRBJ1-2	TGTGCCAGCACCACGGGACAGACTAACTATGGCTACACCTTC	CASTTGQTNYGYTF
-	TRBV19	-	TRBJ1-1	TGTGCCAGTAGTTTTTCGGGGAACACTGAAGCTTTCTTT	CASSFSGNTEAFF
TRBD1	TRBV5-1	-	TRBJ1-5	TGCGCCAGCAGCCCTGGGACAGGGGGCAATCAGCCCCAGCATTTT	CASSPGTGGNQPQHF
TRBD2	TRBV9	-	TRBJ2-3	TGTGCCAGCAGCGTCAGGGCTAGCGGGCTACGGTTGTCAGATACGCAGTATTTT	CASSVRASGLRLSDTQYF
-	TRBV20-1	-	TRBJ2-5	TGCAGTGCGGGAGGGGGGGAGACCCAGTACTTC	CSAGGGETQYF
TRBD1	TRBV7-2	-	TRBJ1-1	TGTGCCAGCAGCCCCAGGGGGACCGGAAACACTGAAGCTTTCTTT	CASSPRGTGNTEAFF
TRBD1	TRBV5-1	-	TRBJ1-2	TGCGCCAGCAGTGGACAGGGTGATGGCTACACCTTC	CASSGQGDGYTF
-	TRBV15	-	TRBJ2-1	TGTGCCACCAGCAGAAGGGGGGGGGTACAGGGGGTTAATGAGCAGTTCTTC	CATSRRGGVQGVNEQFF
-	TRBV19	-	TRBJ1-5	TGTGCCAGTAGTATTGTGGAGGGAAGTCAGCCCCAGCATTTT	CASSIVEGSQPQHF
TRBD1	TRBV18	-	TRBJ1-5	TGTGCCAGCTCACCAGAGGGACAGGGAGATCAGCCCCAGCATTTT	CASSPEGQGDQPQHF
-	TRBV27	-	TRBJ2-7	TGTGCCAGCAGTTTGGGCGAGAGCTACGAGCAGTACTTC	CASSLGESYEQYF
TRBD1	TRBV6-1	-	TRBJ1-5	TGTGCCAGCAGTGCCGACAGGGTAGGTCAGCCCCAGCATTTT	CASSADRVGQPQHF
-	TRBV7-2	-	TRBJ2-7	TGTGCCAGCAGCTTATTACAGGGCCACGAGCAGTACTTC	CASSLLQGHEQYF
TRBD1	TRBV11-2	-	TRBJ1-6	TGTGCCAGCAGACAAACAGGGGGCCATCGGGATTCACCCCTCCACTTT	CASRQTGGHRDSPLHF
-	TRBV30	-	TRBJ1-5	TGTGCCTGGAGCCGGGGAAGGCTCGGACAGCCCCAGCATTTT	CAWSRGRLGQPQHF
-	TRBV18	-	TRBJ2-7	TGTGCCAGCTCACCACGCAGGGGCGAAGAGCAGTACTTC	CASSPRRGEEQYF
TRBD2	TRBV5-1	-	TRBJ2-7	TGCGCCAGCAGCTTGACTAGCGGGGCGTACGAGCAGTACTTC	CASSLTSGAYEQYF
-	TRBV12-5	once	TRBJ1-1	TGTGCTAGTGGTTTGGTCGAGTATGAAGCTTTCTTT	CASGLVEYEAFF
-	TRBV9	-	TRBJ2-1	TGTGCCAGCAGCGCACAACCCGTCTCGTACAATGAGCAGTTCTTC	CASSAQPVSYNEQFF
TRBD1	TRBV7-7	-	TRBJ2-5	TGTGCTAGCAGCCCCCAGGGGGCGGGAGAGACCCAGTACTTC	CASSPQGAGETQYF
TRBD1	TRBV2	-	TRBJ1-6	TGTGCCAGCCAGAGGGACAGGGGGAATAATTCACCCCTCCACTTT	CASQRDRGNNSPLHF
-	TRBV7-7	few	TRBJ2-7	TGTGCTAGCAGCTTTAGCACGGACTACGAGCAGTACTTC	CASSFSTDYEQYF
-	TRBV5-1	-	TRBJ2-3	TGCGCCAGCAGCTCGAACGGGGGTGGCACAGATACGCAGTATTTT	CASSSNGGGTDTQYF
-	TRBV5-8	-	TRBJ2-7	TGTGCCAGCAGCTTGAAAGGGGGGGGCTACGAGCAGTACTTC	CASSLKGGGYEQYF
TRBD1	TRBV9	-	TRBJ1-1	TGTGCCAGCAGCGCGAGACAGGGGGCGAGTACTGAAGCTTTCTTT	CASSARQGASTEAFF
TRBD2	TRBV2	once	TRBJ2-5	TGTGCCAGCAGTGAAGCGCTTGGCGGGGGGAACCAAGAGACCCAGTACTTC	CASSEALGGGNQETQYF
TRBD1	TRBV19	-	TRBJ1-5	TGTGCCAGTTCTCCCGGGACAGGGGGCTATCAGCCCCAGCATTTT	CASSPGTGGYQPQHF
-	TRBV15	-	TRBJ2-7	TGTGCCACCAGCAGAGATCAGGGAAACAGGGCCTACGAGCAGTACTTC	CATSRDQGNRAYEQYF
-	TRBV2	-	TRBJ2-2	TGTGCCAGCACCGGGGAGGAGCGGGAGCTGTTTTTT	CASTGEERELFF
TRBD1	TRBV2	-	TRBJ1-2	TGTGCCAGCACCAGAACCGGGACAGGGGGAAGAGGCTACACCTTC	CASTRTGTGGRGYTF
-	TRBV7-2	-	TRBJ2-4	TGTGCCAGCAGCTTAGTTAGCGCCCTAAACATTCAGTACTTC	CASSLVSALNIQYF
-	TRBV18	-	TRBJ2-5	TGTGCCAGCTCCCCCTTCGGAGAGCAAGAGACCCAGTACTTC	CASSPFGEQETQYF
-	TRBV2	-	TRBJ1-2	TGTGCCAGCAGTGTGGAAGGGCAGGGGTCGTGTGGCTACACCTTC	CASSVEGQGSCGYTF